This is a list of T cell receptor beta chains from one sample in a study of T cell changes during pregnancy in multiple sclerosis. Some clones are missing from TCRdb's copy, which holds only in-frame ones; the method was immunoSEQ multiplex PCR. In the table there are roughly 50,000 clones, 94% of which are singletons. The source material was CD8+ T cells from peripheral blood mononuclear cells, sampled in the third trimester of pregnancy. Receptors were obtained from a female donor with multiple sclerosis, enrolled in a pregnancy study. Each CDR3 is given with its conserved first and last residue. D genes are given only for firm matches. Size is omitted from some rows. Given values are once, few, many or a class for expanded clones.

TRBD1	TRBV28	-	TRBJ2-7	TGTGCCAGCACCAAACAGGGGCCCGCATCCAACGAGCAGTACTTC	CASTKQGPASNEQYF
-	TRBV18	once	TRBJ2-7	TGTGCCAGTCGACATAAGACTAGTCTTCCCTACGAGCAGTACTTC	CASRHKTSLPYEQYF
-	TRBV13	once	TRBJ2-7	TGTGCCAGCAGCTCCAACGAGGACTCCGACTCCTACGAGCAGTACTTC	CASSSNEDSDSYEQYF
-	TRBV11-2	once	TRBJ2-1	TGTGCCAGCAGCTTCAGACATTACAATGAGCAGTTCTTC	CASSFRHYNEQFF
TRBD2	TRBV11-3	-	TRBJ2-1	TGTGCCAGCAGCTTAGAATCGGGACTAGCGGACACGAGCTCCTACAATGAGCAGTTCTTC	CASSLESGLADTSSYNEQFF
TRBD2	TRBV30	-	TRBJ2-7	TGTGCCTGGGGACTAGCCGAGCAGTACTTC	CAWGLAEQYF
-	TRBV19	-	TRBJ2-1	TGTGCCAGTAGTGAACGAGGTGTCTACAATGAGCAGTTCTTC	CASSERGVYNEQFF
-	TRBV7-3	few	TRBJ2-7	TGTGCCAGCAGCCCACCAGGGGGGACCTACGAGCAGTACTTC	CASSPPGGTYEQYF
-	TRBV27	once	TRBJ2-7	TGTGCCAGCAGGTCCGGGTCCTACGAGCAGTACTTC	CASRSGSYEQYF
-	TRBV9	-	TRBJ2-7	TGTGCCAGCAGCGTAGCGCCAGCGGAGATATACGAGCAGTACTTC	CASSVAPAEIYEQYF
-	TRBV30	-	TRBJ1-2	TGTGCCTGGAGTGTCTTATATGGCTACACCTTC	CAWSVLYGYTF
-	TRBV5-6	-	TRBJ1-2	TGTGCCAGCAGCTTGGGCTCGGGGGGACCGCTCTGGGGCTACACCTTC	CASSLGSGGPLWGYTF
TRBD1	TRBV4-1	-	TRBJ2-7	TGCGCCAGCAGCCAGGAACAGGGGGCTTTCTACGAGCAGTACTTC	CASSQEQGAFYEQYF
TRBD2	TRBV11-2	-	TRBJ2-3	TGTGCCAGCAGCTCACCACTAGCGGGAGAGACAGATACGCAGTATTTT	CASSSPLAGETDTQYF
TRBD1	TRBV5-1	-	TRBJ1-1	TGCGCCAGCACTCTAGGACAGGGGAACACTGAAGCTTTCTTT	CASTLGQGNTEAFF
-	TRBV6-5	-	TRBJ2-7	TGTGCCAGCAGCCCCGAGGGGGTCGAGCAGTACTTC	CASSPEGVEQYF
-	TRBV7-9	-	TRBJ2-2	TGTGCCAGCAGCCAGGACAGCGGGGAGCTGTTTTTT	CASSQDSGELFF
-	TRBV10-3	-	TRBJ2-2	TGTGCCATCAGTCGCGCCGGGACAAACACCGGGGAGCTGTTTTTT	CAISRAGTNTGELFF
-	TRBV9	-	TRBJ2-3	TGTGCCAGCAGCGTAGAAAATAGCGGAGATACGCAGTATTTT	CASSVENSGDTQYF
TRBD2	TRBV6-1	-	TRBJ2-7	TGTGCCAGCAGTGAAGAAATAGCTAGCGGGAACGAGCAGTACTTC	CASSEEIASGNEQYF
-	TRBV30	-	TRBJ2-5	TGTGCCTGGAGTACTCGATCCCCGGGATACAAGTACTTC	CAWSTRSPGYKYF
-	TRBV2	-	TRBJ2-5	TGTGCCAGCAGTGAGCAGGGAAAAACCGACCAAGAGACCCAGTACTTC	CASSEQGKTDQETQYF
TRBD2	TRBV27	-	TRBJ2-1	TGTGCCAGCAGTTTATCCGACATGACTAGCGGGTTTAATGAGCAGTTCTTC	CASSLSDMTSGFNEQFF
-	TRBV5-1	-	TRBJ1-4	TGCGCCAGCAGGACAGCAACTAATGAAAAACTGTTTTTT	CASRTATNEKLFF
-	TRBV7-6	-	TRBJ2-2	TGTGCCAGCAGCTTAGCTACTGCCGGGGAGCTGTTTTTT	CASSLATAGELFF
-	TRBV5-1	-	TRBJ2-1	TGCGCCAGCAGCTTTACCAGTCCTAGCTACCGAAACAATGAGCAGTTCTTC	CASSFTSPSYRNNEQFF
TRBD2	TRBV5-1	-	TRBJ2-1	TGCGCCAGCAGCCAGACTAGCGGGAATGAGCAGTTCTTC	CASSQTSGNEQFF
TRBD1	TRBV27	-	TRBJ1-2	TGTGCCAGCCGGACAGGGGGCGATGGCTACACCTTC	CASRTGGDGYTF